The sequence of this T cell receptor beta chain was determined in a study of blood T cell repertoires in COVID-19 (dated by TCRdb to 2020 to 2022). Some background on the complete study: Collaborator samples came from the United States, Italy and Spain and covered acute and convalescent phases of COVID-19. The prospective study material was composed of cDNA or gDNA derived from T cells, B-cell-depleted T cells, or PBMCs. Deeply sampled blood TCRbeta repertoires from subjects exposed to, actively infected with, or recovered from COVID-19 were included in the dataset. The repertoires were released in a freely available public database meant as a resource for research on the immune response to SARS-CoV-2. The samples were drawn from the first 160 participants of the ongoing ImmuneRACE study and from 1,200 or so subjects provided by 6 global collaborators. A de-identified subject ID, COVID-19 status, age in years and sex were almost always included in the sample metadata. Where available, HLA class I and class II types were obtained from metadata supplied by the sample provider rather than from assay-based typing. Broad study findings and their caveats: The amount of clinical and demographic metadata varied by source and participant and was provided uncurated.

CDR1 SEHNR and CDR2 FQNEAQ are derived from the germline V gene (reference sequence). Unmatched junction bases come to 11, with V trimmed by 7 bases and J by 7 bases. Including cysteine and phenylalanine, the CDR3 has 15 amino acids. Here the CDR3 DNA is all that survives: 45 bases in frame from base 1. TCRbeta CDR3 regions were amplified from genomic DNA using the immunoSEQ Assay, a bias-controlled multiplex PCR. The paper's processing steps were these. Nucleated cell counts per sample were estimated from amplification of reference gene primers within the assay. To quantify the absolute abundance of each unique TCRbeta CDR3 rearrangement, sequence reads were collapsed and filtered. For each sample, productive Simpson clonality was calculated by taking the square root of Simpson's diversity index across productive rearrangements. TCRdb's version of the immuneACCESS table is confined to in-frame rearrangements and falls short of the full clone set. An unresolved V gene accounts for under half of the shortfall where checked; the remainder is of unknown origin. The D gene and trimming were derived from the DNA, and the V and J assignments and clone size from that table. In this sample the table shows about 210,000 clones, about 83% of which occur a single time. The biggest ten clones account for about 2.7% of the sample.

This clone was counted only a few times. Its antigen is currently not known. Base quality data are lacking; no much larger clone is found one base away. Each collaborating institution followed its own protocols to collect whole blood in K2EDTA tubes. For TCRbeta analysis, collaborator samples were shipped as frozen whole blood, as isolated PBMCs, or as DNA extracted from either sample type. What was sequenced was peripheral blood. The TCR originated in a woman between 40 and 50 years old with active or convalescent COVID-19. The chain uses TRBV7-9 and TRBJ2-1; 9 bases in the junction line up with TRBD2. CDR3 sequence: CASILGSSGVNEQFF. The base sequence is TGTGCCAGCATATTAGGGTCTAGCGGGGTGAATGAGCAGTTCTTC.